This TCR beta chain appears in the sequencing data of a study of control samples from healthy donors and cancer patients. The CDR3 is 16 residues long. Germline-derived CDR1 and CDR2 are SGHRS and YFSETQ. The trim removed 5 bases at V and 7 bases at J, leaving 13 bases unmatched. Some clones are missing from TCRdb's copy, which holds only in-frame ones; the method was immunoSEQ multiplex PCR. The sample consists of about 140,000 clones, less than 90% of them appearing once. This clone was seen more than once but under ten times. The sequencing input was blood. The rearrangement links TRBV5-1 to TRBJ2-1; 9 nucleotides line up with TRBD2. This receptor was taken from a woman in her twenties or thirties in good health. The CDR3 DNA is TGCGCCAGCAGGCCACCATCGGCGGGAGGGCCGAATGAGCAGTTCTTC. Amino acid sequence: CASRPPSAGGPNEQFF.